Listed below are T cell receptor beta chains from one sample, sequenced in a study of T cell changes during pregnancy in multiple sclerosis. The table came from immunoSEQ multiplex PCR; TCRdb's copy has only in-frame clones and leaves some out. This sample has some 64,000 clones; around 90% occur once, and the top ten carry approximately 3%. Source: peripheral blood, taken in the first trimester of pregnancy. Every receptor here comes from a female donor in good health, enrolled as a control in a pregnancy study. Both conserved end residues are part of each CDR3. A D gene is named only where the DNA matches it firmly. Rows give clone size only sometimes, using once, few, many, or a class for an expanded clone.

CDR3 protein: CASSLGAGRGQYF
CDR3 DNA: TGTGCCAGCAGCTTAGGTGCAGGCCGGGGCCAGTACTTC
V gene: TRBV11-2
clone size: once
J gene: TRBJ2-5
D gene: -

CDR3 protein: CASSQGTSDYNEQFF
CDR3 DNA: TGCGCCAGCAGCCAAGGGACTAGCGACTACAATGAGCAGTTCTTC
V gene: TRBV4-1
clone size: few
J gene: TRBJ2-1
D gene: TRBD2

CDR3 protein: CASSIMGHPTEAFF
CDR3 DNA: TGTGCCAGCAGCATCATGGGACATCCGACTGAAGCTTTCTTT
V gene: TRBV9
clone size: -
J gene: TRBJ1-1
D gene: -

CDR3 protein: CASSLVFESNEQFF
CDR3 DNA: TGTGCCAGCAGCTTAGTGTTCGAGAGCAATGAGCAGTTCTTC
V gene: TRBV11-2
clone size: -
J gene: TRBJ2-1
D gene: -

CDR3 protein: CASSVQGSYGYTF
CDR3 DNA: TGTGCCAGCAGCGTACAGGGGAGCTATGGCTACACCTTC
V gene: TRBV7-8
clone size: -
J gene: TRBJ1-2
D gene: TRBD1

CDR3 protein: CASSFMSRILNEQFF
CDR3 DNA: TGTGCCAGCAGTTTTATGTCTAGAATCCTCAATGAGCAGTTCTTC
V gene: TRBV28
clone size: -
J gene: TRBJ2-1
D gene: -

CDR3 protein: CATSPWAGDTEAFF
CDR3 DNA: TGTGCCACCAGCCCTTGGGCAGGGGACACTGAAGCTTTCTTT
V gene: TRBV15
clone size: -
J gene: TRBJ1-1
D gene: -

CDR3 protein: CASSRDTEAFF
CDR3 DNA: TGTGCCAGCAGCCGGGACACTGAAGCTTTCTTT
V gene: TRBV6-6
clone size: few
J gene: TRBJ1-1
D gene: -

CDR3 protein: CASSLVIAGPDNEQFF
CDR3 DNA: TGTGCCAGCAGCTTAGTGATAGCGGGTCCTGACAATGAGCAGTTCTTC
V gene: TRBV11-2
clone size: -
J gene: TRBJ2-1
D gene: TRBD2

CDR3 protein: CASSERSGGPTGELFF
CDR3 DNA: TGTGCCAGCAGTGAGAGGTCAGGGGGCCCTACCGGGGAGCTGTTTTTT
V gene: TRBV2
clone size: -
J gene: TRBJ2-2
D gene: TRBD1

CDR3 protein: CASSLSVSYGYTF
CDR3 DNA: TGTGCCAGCAGCTTATCGGTGTCCTATGGCTACACCTTC
V gene: TRBV7-2
clone size: -
J gene: TRBJ1-2
D gene: -

CDR3 protein: CASSAHVRGAGGNTIYF
CDR3 DNA: TGTGCCAGCAGCGCCCATGTCAGGGGCGCAGGAGGAAACACCATATATTTT
V gene: TRBV7-9
clone size: -
J gene: TRBJ1-3
D gene: -

CDR3 protein: CASSLYGTGGWVAEAFF
CDR3 DNA: TGTGCCAGCAGCTTATATGGGACAGGGGGCTGGGTAGCTGAAGCTTTCTTT
V gene: TRBV7-9
clone size: -
J gene: TRBJ1-1
D gene: TRBD1

CDR3 protein: CAWSVHGRGTSYEQYF
CDR3 DNA: TGTGCCTGGAGTGTACATGGCAGGGGGACCTCCTACGAGCAGTACTTC
V gene: TRBV30
clone size: -
J gene: TRBJ2-7
D gene: TRBD1

CDR3 protein: CASSYPPGHQNSPLHF
CDR3 DNA: TGTGCCAGCAGTTACCCTCCGGGACATCAGAATTCACCCCTCCACTTT
V gene: TRBV6-6
clone size: many
J gene: TRBJ1-6
D gene: -

CDR3 protein: CASSGQGSNQPQHF
CDR3 DNA: TGTGCCAGCTCAGGACAGGGTAGCAATCAGCCCCAGCATTTT
V gene: TRBV18
clone size: once
J gene: TRBJ1-5
D gene: TRBD1

CDR3 protein: CSARDLDTQYF
CDR3 DNA: TGCAGTGCTAGAGATCTTGATACGCAGTATTTT
V gene: TRBV20-1
clone size: -
J gene: TRBJ2-3
D gene: -

CDR3 protein: CASGLTSGAYNEQFF
CDR3 DNA: TGCGCCAGCGGCCTGACTAGCGGGGCCTACAATGAGCAGTTCTTC
V gene: TRBV5-1
clone size: -
J gene: TRBJ2-1
D gene: TRBD2

CDR3 protein: CASSLGTTSGGREQYF
CDR3 DNA: TGTGCCAGCAGCTTAGGGACCACTAGCGGGGGCCGAGAGCAGTACTTC
V gene: TRBV13
clone size: -
J gene: TRBJ2-7
D gene: TRBD2

CDR3 protein: CASSQEGRGWETQYF
CDR3 DNA: TGCGCCAGCAGCCAAGAAGGGCGAGGGTGGGAGACCCAGTACTTC
V gene: TRBV4-3
clone size: -
J gene: TRBJ2-5
D gene: -

CDR3 protein: CASSISSGTGGEAFF
CDR3 DNA: TGTGCCAGCAGCATTAGCTCCGGGACAGGTGGAGAAGCTTTCTTT
V gene: TRBV9
clone size: few
J gene: TRBJ1-1
D gene: TRBD1

CDR3 protein: CASSLAQGQGVYEQYF
CDR3 DNA: TGTGCCAGCAGCTTAGCGCAAGGACAGGGGGTCTACGAGCAGTACTTC
V gene: TRBV7-2
clone size: -
J gene: TRBJ2-7
D gene: TRBD1

CDR3 protein: CASSRQTGGAEKLFF
CDR3 DNA: TGTGCCAGCAGTCGTCAGACTGGTGGGGCTGAAAAACTGTTTTTT
V gene: TRBV6-5
clone size: -
J gene: TRBJ1-4
D gene: -

CDR3 protein: CASSLGQGLETQYF
CDR3 DNA: TGTGCCAGCAGCCTAGGACAGGGGTTAGAGACCCAGTACTTC
V gene: TRBV7-2
clone size: -
J gene: TRBJ2-5
D gene: TRBD1

CDR3 protein: CASSLLRQTNTEAFF
CDR3 DNA: TGTGCCAGCAGCTTATTAAGACAGACGAACACTGAAGCTTTCTTT
V gene: TRBV7-8
clone size: -
J gene: TRBJ1-1
D gene: -

CDR3 protein: CASSLASELETQYF
CDR3 DNA: TGTGCCAGCAGCTTAGCGTCGGAGTTAGAGACCCAGTACTTC
V gene: TRBV7-9
clone size: -
J gene: TRBJ2-5
D gene: -

CDR3 protein: CASNRTGTNTEAFF
CDR3 DNA: TGCGCCAGCAATCGGACAGGGACAAACACTGAAGCTTTCTTT
V gene: TRBV23-1
clone size: -
J gene: TRBJ1-1
D gene: TRBD1

CDR3 protein: CASSIATGKDTQYF
CDR3 DNA: TGTGCCAGTAGTATAGCGACGGGTAAAGATACGCAGTATTTT
V gene: TRBV19
clone size: -
J gene: TRBJ2-3
D gene: -

CDR3 protein: CASSVQGAVSYEQYF
CDR3 DNA: TGTGCCAGCAGCGTCCAGGGGGCTGTCTCCTACGAGCAGTACTTC
V gene: TRBV7-2
clone size: -
J gene: TRBJ2-7
D gene: TRBD1